One and the same sample provided the 7 T cell receptor beta chains below, sequenced in a study of control samples from healthy donors and cancer patients. The assay was immunoSEQ multiplex PCR, and TCRdb's table has in-frame clones only and misses some. Among 150,000 to 200,000 clones listed, over 80% were seen once. Source material: blood. The origin of the receptors is a man between 18 and 29 years old in good health.

The V call is TRBV6-5, the J call TRBJ2-2; 7 positions agree with TRBD1. V trimming: 6 bases; J trimming: 1 base; junction bases outside the gene matches: 2. Germline V gene lookup returns CDR1 MNHEY and CDR2 SVGAGI. This CDR3 has 14 amino acids. The CDR3 loop is CASSRTGNTGELFF. The CDR3 DNA sequence: TGTGCCAGCAGCCGGACAGGGAACACCGGGGAGCTGTTTTTT.

Comments on this clone: The sample has other DNA sequences that encode this CDR3 too. The chain carries TRBV4-1 and TRBJ1-5; D remains ambiguous. The CDR3 covers 12 residues. Between the trimmed V and J ends, which lost 0 bases and 7 bases, there was a span of 4 bases. CDR1 is MGHRA and CDR2 is YSYEKL in the germline V gene. CDR3: CASSQELQPQHF. The CDR3 nucleotides are TGCGCCAGCAGCCAAGAGCTGCAGCCCCAGCATTTT.

The chain has TRBV5-6 and TRBJ1-6, with D perhaps matching TRBD1 (5 bases). The CDR3 runs 16 residues. Trimming removed 3 bases from V and 6 bases from J, with 16 bases in between. Germline CDR1 SGHDT, CDR2 YYEEEE. The CDR3 DNA is TGTGCCAGCAGCTGCCTCGGACACCGTTTTAATTCACCCCTCCACTTT. This codes for CASSCLGHRFNSPLHF.

The chain employs TRBV5-6 and TRBJ1-2; the match to TRBD1 covers 10 bases. Germline trimming cut 3 bases from V and 8 bases from J; bases unmatched to any gene: 7. Germline CDR1 is SGHDT and CDR2 is YYEEEE. The CDR3 contains 14 residues. CDR3 protein: CASSSTGGAGGYTF. As DNA, the CDR3 is TGTGCCAGCAGCTCGACAGGGGGCGCTGGGGGCTACACCTTC. Looking up the rest from reference TRBV5-6 and TRBJ1-2 gives the full variable domain: DAGVTQSPTHLIKTRGQQVTLRCSPKSGHDTVSWYQQALGQGPQFIFQYYEEEERQRGNFPDRFSGHQFPNYSSELNVNALLLGDSALYLCASSSTGGAGGYTFGSGTRLTVV.

V usage is TRBV5-4 and J usage is TRBJ2-7; D unresolved. V was cut by 3 bases and J by 5 bases, with 12 bases left in between. The CDR3 contains 13 residues. Germline CDR1 reads SGHNT; CDR2 reads YYREEE (reference sequence). CDR3 sequence reads: CASSSTERDEQYF. CDR3 DNA sequence: TGTGCCAGCAGCTCGACCGAACGGGACGAGCAGTACTTC. Variable domain in full (rest from reference TRBV5-4 and TRBJ2-7): ETGVTQSPTHLIKTRGQQVTLRCSSQSGHNTVSWYQQALGQGPQFIFQYYREEENGRGNFPPRFSGLQFPNYSSELNVNALELDDSALYLCASSSTERDEQYFGPGTRLTVT.

V usage is TRBV7-8 and J usage is TRBJ2-1; D unclear. This CDR3 region has 17 residues. Looked up from germline, CDR1 is SGHVS and CDR2 is FQNEAQ. The V gene lost 4 bases and the J gene lost 0 bases, with 16 bases spanning the gap. The CDR3 loop reads CASSSYTVRSSYNEQFF. The CDR3 DNA reads as TGTGCCAGCAGCTCTTACACGGTCAGGAGCTCCTACAATGAGCAGTTCTTC.

CDR3 DNA sequence: TGTGCCAGCAGTCCGGGACAGATCTACAATGAGCAGTTCTTC. The encoded protein is CASSPGQIYNEQFF. This chain uses TRBV28 with TRBJ2-1, with TRBD1 matching over 7 bases. The V gene end was trimmed by 5 bases and the J gene end by 3 bases; junction bases not matched to a gene: 4. Germline CDR1 is MDHEN and CDR2 is SYDVKM. The CDR3 has 14 residues.